The clone carrying this T cell receptor beta chain has just a few counts. V shed 5 bases and J 1 base; nucleotides not matched to a gene: 4. Germline loops: CDR1 MNHEY, CDR2 SVGAGI. The CDR3 contains 15 residues. Original handling: The authors estimated nucleated cell counts from reference gene primer amplification. The data were produced by immunoSEQ multiplex PCR, yet TCRdb's version contains in-frame clones alone and is incomplete. Clone size and V and J calls were adopted from that table, with D and trimming inferred from the DNA. The table lists under 45,000 clones, roughly 87% of them singletons. The data derive from a study of blood T cell repertoires in COVID-19. On the study more broadly: Sample material is recorded as cDNA or gDNA derived from T cells, B-cell-depleted T cells, or PBMCs.

This clonotype originated in a man in his sixties with acute or convalescent COVID-19. The genes are TRBV6-5 and TRBJ1-1, with 10 bases aligning to TRBD1. Sequenced: peripheral blood. CDR3 coding DNA: TGTGCCAGCAGTCCTCGACAGGGGGCGAACACTGAAGCTTTCTTT. It translates to CASSPRQGANTEAFF.